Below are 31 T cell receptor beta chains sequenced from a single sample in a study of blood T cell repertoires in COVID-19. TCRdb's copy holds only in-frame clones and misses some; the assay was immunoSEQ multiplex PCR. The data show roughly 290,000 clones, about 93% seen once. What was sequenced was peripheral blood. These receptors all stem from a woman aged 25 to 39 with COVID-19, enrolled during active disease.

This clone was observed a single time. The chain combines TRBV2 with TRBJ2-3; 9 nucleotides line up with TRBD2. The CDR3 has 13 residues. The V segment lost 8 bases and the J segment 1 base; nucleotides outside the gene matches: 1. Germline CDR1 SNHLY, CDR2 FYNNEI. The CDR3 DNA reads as TGTGCCAGCTGGACTAGCGGCACAGATACGCAGTATTTT. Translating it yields CASWTSGTDTQYF.

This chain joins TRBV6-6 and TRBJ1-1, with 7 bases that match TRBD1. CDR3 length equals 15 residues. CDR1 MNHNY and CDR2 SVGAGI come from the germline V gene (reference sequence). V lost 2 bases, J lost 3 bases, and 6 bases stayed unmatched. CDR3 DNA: TGTGCCAGCAGTTACCGACAGGGATTAGACACTGAAGCTTTCTTT. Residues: CASSYRQGLDTEAFF.

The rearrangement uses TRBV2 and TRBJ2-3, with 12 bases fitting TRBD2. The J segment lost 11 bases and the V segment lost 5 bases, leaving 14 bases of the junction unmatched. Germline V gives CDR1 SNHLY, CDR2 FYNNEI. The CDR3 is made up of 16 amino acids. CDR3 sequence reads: CASSPGLAGPAGGQYF. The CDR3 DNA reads TGTGCCAGCAGTCCCGGACTAGCGGGGCCGGCGGGGGGGCAGTATTTT.

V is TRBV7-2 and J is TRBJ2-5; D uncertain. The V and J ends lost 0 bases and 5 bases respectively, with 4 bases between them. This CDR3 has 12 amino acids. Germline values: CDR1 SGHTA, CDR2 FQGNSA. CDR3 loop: CASSLASETQYF. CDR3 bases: TGTGCCAGCAGCTTAGCGTCGGAGACCCAGTACTTC. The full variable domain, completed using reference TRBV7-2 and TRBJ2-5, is GAGVSQSPSNKVTEKGKDVELRCDPISGHTALYWYRQSLGQGLEFLIYFQGNSAPDKSGLPSDRFSAERTGGSVSTLTIQRTQQEDSAVYLCASSLASETQYFGPGTRLLVL.

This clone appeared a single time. The CDR3 nucleotides read TGTGCCAGCAGTGGGGGACATCCCCAGGCCTACGAGCAGTACTTC. This translates into CASSGGHPQAYEQYF. V usage is TRBV2 and J usage is TRBJ2-7, with TRBD1 as a possible D gene (6 bases). The CDR3 spans 15 residues. Per the germline V gene, CDR1 is SNHLY and CDR2 is FYNNEI. Trimming removed 4 bases from V and 2 bases from J, with 15 bases in between.

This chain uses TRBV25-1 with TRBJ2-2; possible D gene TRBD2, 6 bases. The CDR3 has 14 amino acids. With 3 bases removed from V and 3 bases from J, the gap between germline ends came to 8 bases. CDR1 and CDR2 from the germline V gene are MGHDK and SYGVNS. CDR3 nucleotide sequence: TGTGCCAGCAGTGACGCGGGGTACACCGGGGAGCTGTTTTTT. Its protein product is CASSDAGYTGELFF. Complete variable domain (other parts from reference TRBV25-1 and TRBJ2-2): EADIYQTPRYLVIGTGKKITLECSQTMGHDKMYWYQQDPGMELHLIHYSYGVNSTEKGDLSSESTVSRIRTEHFPLTLESARPSHTSQYLCASSDAGYTGELFFGEGSRLTVL.

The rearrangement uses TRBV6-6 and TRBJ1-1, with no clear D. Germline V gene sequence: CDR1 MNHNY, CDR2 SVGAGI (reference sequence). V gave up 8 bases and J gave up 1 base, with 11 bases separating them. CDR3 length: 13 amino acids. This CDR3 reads CASVTVANTEAFF. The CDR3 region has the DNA TGTGCCAGCGTTACAGTGGCGAACACTGAAGCTTTCTTT.

CDR3 protein: CAWRDDRGDQPQHF. CDR3 DNA: TGTGCCTGGAGAGACGACAGGGGCGATCAGCCCCAGCATTTT. The chain recombines TRBV30 with TRBJ1-5, with 8 positions matching TRBD1. This CDR3 contains 14 residues. With V trimmed by 3 bases and J by 5 bases, 6 bases remained unmatched. Germline V CDR1 and CDR2: GTSNPN, SVGIG (reference sequence).

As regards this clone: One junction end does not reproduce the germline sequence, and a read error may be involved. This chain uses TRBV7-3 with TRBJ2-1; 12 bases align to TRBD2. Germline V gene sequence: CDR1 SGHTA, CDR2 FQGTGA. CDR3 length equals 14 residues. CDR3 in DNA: TGTGCCAGCACCTTAGGACTAGCGGGGAGCGAGCAGTTCTTC. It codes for CASTLGLAGSEQFF.

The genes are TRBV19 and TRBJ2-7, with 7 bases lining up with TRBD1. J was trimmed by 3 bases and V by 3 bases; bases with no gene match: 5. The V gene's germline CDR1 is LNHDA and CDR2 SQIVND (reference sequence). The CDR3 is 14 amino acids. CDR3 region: CASSMGQGDYEQYF. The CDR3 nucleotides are TGTGCCAGTAGTATGGGTCAGGGGGACTACGAGCAGTACTTC.

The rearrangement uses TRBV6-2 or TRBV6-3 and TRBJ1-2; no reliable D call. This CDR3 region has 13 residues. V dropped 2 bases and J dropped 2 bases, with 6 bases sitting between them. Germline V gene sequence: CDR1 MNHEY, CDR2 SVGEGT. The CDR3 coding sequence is TGTGCCAGCAGTTACGACGGGAACTATGGCTACACCTTC. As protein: CASSYDGNYGYTF.

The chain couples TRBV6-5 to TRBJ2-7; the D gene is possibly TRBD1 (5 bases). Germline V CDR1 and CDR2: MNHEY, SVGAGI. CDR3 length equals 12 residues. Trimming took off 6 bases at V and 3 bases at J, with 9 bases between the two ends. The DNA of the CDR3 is TGTGCCAGCAGCAAACAGGACTACGAGCAGTACTTC. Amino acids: CASSKQDYEQYF.

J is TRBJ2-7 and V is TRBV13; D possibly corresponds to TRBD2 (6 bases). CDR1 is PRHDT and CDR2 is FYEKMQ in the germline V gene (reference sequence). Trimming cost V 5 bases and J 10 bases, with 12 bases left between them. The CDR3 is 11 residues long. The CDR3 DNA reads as TGTGCCAGCAGCCTCCGGGGGAAACAGTACTTC. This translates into CASSLRGKQYF. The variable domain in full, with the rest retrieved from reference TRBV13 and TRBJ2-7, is AAGVIQSPRHLIKEKRETATLKCYPIPRHDTVYWYQQGPGQDPQFLISFYEKMQSDKGSIPDRFSAQQFSDYHSELNMSSLELGDSALYFCASSLRGKQYFGPGTRLTVT.

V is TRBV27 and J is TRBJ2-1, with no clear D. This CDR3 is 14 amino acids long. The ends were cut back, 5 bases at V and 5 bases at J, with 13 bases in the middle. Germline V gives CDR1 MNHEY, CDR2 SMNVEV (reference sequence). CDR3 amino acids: CASSVNRRNNEQFF. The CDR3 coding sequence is TGTGCCAGCAGTGTCAACAGAAGAAACAATGAGCAGTTCTTC.

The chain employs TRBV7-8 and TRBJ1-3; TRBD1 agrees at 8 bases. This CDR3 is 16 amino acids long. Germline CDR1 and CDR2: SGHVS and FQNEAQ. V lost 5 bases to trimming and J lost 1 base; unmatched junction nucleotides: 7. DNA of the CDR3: TGTGCCAGCAGCCCTCCCCGACAGGGGTCTGGAAACACCATATATTTT. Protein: CASSPPRQGSGNTIYF.

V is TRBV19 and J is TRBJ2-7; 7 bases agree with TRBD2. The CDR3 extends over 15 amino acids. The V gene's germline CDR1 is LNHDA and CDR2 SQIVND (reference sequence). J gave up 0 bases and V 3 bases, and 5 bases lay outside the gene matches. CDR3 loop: CASSIGEGSSYEQYF. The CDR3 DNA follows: TGTGCCAGTAGTATCGGGGAGGGCAGCTCCTACGAGCAGTACTTC.

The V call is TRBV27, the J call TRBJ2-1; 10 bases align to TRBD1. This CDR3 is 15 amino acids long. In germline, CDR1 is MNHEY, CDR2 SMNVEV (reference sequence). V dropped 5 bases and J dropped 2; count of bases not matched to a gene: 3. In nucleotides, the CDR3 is TGTGCCAGCAGTGCCGGGACAGGGGCCTACAATGAGCAGTTCTTC. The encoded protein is CASSAGTGAYNEQFF.

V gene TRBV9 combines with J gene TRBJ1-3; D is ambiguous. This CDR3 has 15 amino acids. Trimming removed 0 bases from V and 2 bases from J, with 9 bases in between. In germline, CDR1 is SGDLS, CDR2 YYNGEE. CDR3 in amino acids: CASSVEAAPGNTIYF. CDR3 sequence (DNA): TGTGCCAGCAGCGTAGAGGCGGCACCTGGAAACACCATATATTTT.

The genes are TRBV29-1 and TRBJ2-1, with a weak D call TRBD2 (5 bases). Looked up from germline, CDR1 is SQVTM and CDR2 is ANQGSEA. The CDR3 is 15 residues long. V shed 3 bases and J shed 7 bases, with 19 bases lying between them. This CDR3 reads CSVEGGLGSENEQFF. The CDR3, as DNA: TGCAGCGTTGAGGGCGGACTTGGGTCGGAGAATGAGCAGTTCTTC.

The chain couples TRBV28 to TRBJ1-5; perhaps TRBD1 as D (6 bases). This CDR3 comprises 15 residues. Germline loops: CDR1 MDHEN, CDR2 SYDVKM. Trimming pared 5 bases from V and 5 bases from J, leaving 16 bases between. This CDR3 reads CASSTGTGFHQPQHF. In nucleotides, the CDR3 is TGTGCCAGCAGTACCGGAACAGGGTTTCATCAGCCCCAGCATTTT.

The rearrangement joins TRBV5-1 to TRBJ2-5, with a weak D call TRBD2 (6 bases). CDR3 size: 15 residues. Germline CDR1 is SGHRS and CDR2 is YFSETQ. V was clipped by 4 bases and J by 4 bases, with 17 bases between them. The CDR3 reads CASSTSRDWVETQYF. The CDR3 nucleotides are TGCGCCAGCAGCACGTCCAGGGACTGGGTAGAGACCCAGTACTTC.

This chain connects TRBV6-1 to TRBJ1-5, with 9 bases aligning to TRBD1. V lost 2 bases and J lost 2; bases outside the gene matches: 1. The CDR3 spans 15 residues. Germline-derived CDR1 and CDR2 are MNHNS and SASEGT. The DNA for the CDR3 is TGTGCCAGCAGTGAATGGACAGGGGGCAATCAGCCCCAGCATTTT. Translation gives CASSEWTGGNQPQHF.

The CDR3 DNA reads TGTGCCTGGAGTAGCGGGAGGGTTGAGCAGTTCTTC. Protein product: CAWSSGRVEQFF. V gene TRBV30 combines with J gene TRBJ2-1, with TRBD2 identical over 10 bases. Germline V lookup: CDR1 GTSNPN, CDR2 SVGIG (reference sequence). Trimming at V came to 2 bases and at J to 9 bases, leaving 1 base not matched to a gene. The CDR3 loop spans 12 amino acids.

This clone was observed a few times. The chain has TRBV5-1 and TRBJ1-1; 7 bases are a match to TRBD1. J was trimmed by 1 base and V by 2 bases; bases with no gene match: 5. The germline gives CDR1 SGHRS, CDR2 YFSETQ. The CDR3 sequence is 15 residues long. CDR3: CASSFSTGRNTEAFF. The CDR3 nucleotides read TGCGCCAGCAGCTTTTCGACAGGGAGGAACACTGAAGCTTTCTTT.

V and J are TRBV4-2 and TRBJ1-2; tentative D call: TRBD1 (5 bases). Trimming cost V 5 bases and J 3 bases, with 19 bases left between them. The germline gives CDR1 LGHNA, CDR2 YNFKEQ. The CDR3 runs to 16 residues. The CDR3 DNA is TGTGCCAGCAGCGGGAGGACACCCAGCAGTGACTATGGCTACACCTTC. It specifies CASSGRTPSSDYGYTF.

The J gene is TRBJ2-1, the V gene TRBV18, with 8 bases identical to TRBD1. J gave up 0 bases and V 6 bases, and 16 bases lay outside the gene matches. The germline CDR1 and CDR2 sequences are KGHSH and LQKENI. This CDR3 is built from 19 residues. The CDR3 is CASSPRTGTPGASYNEQFF. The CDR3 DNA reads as TGTGCCAGCTCGCCAAGGACAGGGACGCCGGGAGCCTCCTACAATGAGCAGTTCTTC.

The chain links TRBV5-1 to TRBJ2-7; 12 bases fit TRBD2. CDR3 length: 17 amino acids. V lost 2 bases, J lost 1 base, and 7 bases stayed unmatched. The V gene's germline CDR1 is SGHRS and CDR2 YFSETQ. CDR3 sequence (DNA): TGCGCCAGCAGCTTCGGACTAGCGGGGACCGTATCCTACGAGCAGTACTTC. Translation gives CASSFGLAGTVSYEQYF.

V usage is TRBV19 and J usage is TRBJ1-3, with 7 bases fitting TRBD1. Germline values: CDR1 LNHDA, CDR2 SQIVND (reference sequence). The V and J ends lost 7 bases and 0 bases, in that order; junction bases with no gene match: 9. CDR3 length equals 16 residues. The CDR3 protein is CASNGPGTVSGNTIYF. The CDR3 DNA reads TGTGCCAGTAACGGGCCGGGGACAGTCTCTGGAAACACCATATATTTT.

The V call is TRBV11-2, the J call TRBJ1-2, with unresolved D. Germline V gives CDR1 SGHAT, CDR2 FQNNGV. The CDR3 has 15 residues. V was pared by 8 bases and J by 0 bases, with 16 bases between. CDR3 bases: TGTGCCAGCTCCCTCGGCGCAGACACTAACTATGGCTACACCTTC. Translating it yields CASSLGADTNYGYTF.

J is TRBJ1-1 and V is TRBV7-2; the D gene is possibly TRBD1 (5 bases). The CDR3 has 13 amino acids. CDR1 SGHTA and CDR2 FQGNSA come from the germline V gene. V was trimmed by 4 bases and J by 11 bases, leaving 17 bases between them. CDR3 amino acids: CASSSRGMASAFF. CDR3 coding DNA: TGTGCCAGCAGCTCTAGGGGCATGGCGTCTGCTTTCTTT.

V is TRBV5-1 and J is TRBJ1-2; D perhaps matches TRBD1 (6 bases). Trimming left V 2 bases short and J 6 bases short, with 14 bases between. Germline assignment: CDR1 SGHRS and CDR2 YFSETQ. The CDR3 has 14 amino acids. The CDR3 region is CASSFSQGIDGYTF. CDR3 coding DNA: TGCGCCAGCAGCTTCTCCCAGGGGATCGATGGCTACACCTTC.